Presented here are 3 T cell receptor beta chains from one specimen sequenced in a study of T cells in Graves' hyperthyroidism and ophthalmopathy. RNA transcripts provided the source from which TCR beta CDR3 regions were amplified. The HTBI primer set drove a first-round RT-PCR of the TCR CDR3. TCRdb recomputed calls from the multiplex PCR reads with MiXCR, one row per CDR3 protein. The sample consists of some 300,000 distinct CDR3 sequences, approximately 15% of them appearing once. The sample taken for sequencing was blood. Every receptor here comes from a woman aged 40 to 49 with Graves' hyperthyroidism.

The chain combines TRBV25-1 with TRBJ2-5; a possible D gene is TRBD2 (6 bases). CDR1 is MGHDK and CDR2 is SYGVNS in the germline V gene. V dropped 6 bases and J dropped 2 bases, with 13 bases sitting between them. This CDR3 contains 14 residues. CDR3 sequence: CASRNSGEQETQYF. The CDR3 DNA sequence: TGTGCCAGCAGGAACTCGGGAGAGCAAGAGACCCAGTACTTC.

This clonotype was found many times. The DNA for the CDR3 is TGTGCCAGCAGCCAAGGGGGGTTAGGCTCCTACGAGCAGTACTTC. Amino acid sequence: CASSQGGLGSYEQYF. The chain employs TRBV3-1 and TRBJ2-7; D is possibly TRBD1 or TRBD2 (5 bases each). V gave up 1 base and J gave up 0 bases, with 10 bases separating them. The CDR3 totals 15 residues. Germline V gives CDR1 LGHDT, CDR2 YNNKEL (reference sequence).

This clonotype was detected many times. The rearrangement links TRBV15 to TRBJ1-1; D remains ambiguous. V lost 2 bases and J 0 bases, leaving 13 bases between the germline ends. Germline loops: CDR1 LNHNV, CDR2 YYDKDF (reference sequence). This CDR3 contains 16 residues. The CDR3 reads CATSRRYGAMNTEAFF. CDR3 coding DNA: TGTGCCACCAGCAGAAGGTACGGAGCTATGAACACTGAAGCTTTCTTT.